Listed here are 14 T cell receptor beta chains from one sample, sequenced in a study of T cell responses to AZD1222 COVID-19 vaccine. Profiled with immunoSEQ multiplex PCR; TCRdb holds only in-frame clones, not every one. Of about 130,000 clones listed, around 84% are singletons. Specimen: peripheral blood, collected on day 0 of AZD1222 vaccination. These receptors were obtained from an adult in good health.

The chain uses TRBV2 and TRBJ1-5, with a possible D match to TRBD1 (6 bases). The V end lost 7 bases, the J end lost 3 bases, and 7 bases lay between the germline ends. The CDR3 contains 12 residues. CDR1 SNHLY and CDR2 FYNNEI come from the germline V gene. The CDR3 loop is CASNRANQPQHF. In DNA form, the CDR3 reads TGTGCCAGCAACAGGGCCAATCAGCCCCAGCATTTT.

The rearrangement joins TRBV2 to TRBJ2-7, with TRBD1 matching over 7 bases. The V gene end was trimmed by 7 bases and the J gene end by 0 bases; junction bases not matched to a gene: 9. Germline CDR1 SNHLY, CDR2 FYNNEI. This CDR3 is 15 amino acids long. As DNA, the CDR3 is TGTGCCAGCATCCCGAGACGGACAGGCTCCTACGAGCAGTACTTC. Amino acid sequence: CASIPRRTGSYEQYF. The entire variable domain, with the rest obtained from reference TRBV2 and TRBJ2-7, is as follows: EPEVTQTPSHQVTQMGQEVILRCVPISNHLYFYWYRQILGQKVEFLVSFYNNEISEKSEIFDDQFSVERPDGSNFTLKIRSTKLEDSAMYFCASIPRRTGSYEQYFGPGTRLTVT.

Only one count was recorded for this clone. This chain links TRBV24-1 with TRBJ1-5, with 7 bases identical to TRBD1. The CDR3 is 17 amino acids. J was trimmed by 0 bases and V by 2 bases; bases with no gene match: 6. Germline V lookup: CDR1 KGHDR, CDR2 SFDVKD. CDR3 nucleotide sequence: TGTGCCACCAGTGATTCCGGACAGGTTAATAGCAATCAGCCCCAGCATTTT. It translates to CATSDSGQVNSNQPQHF.

The rearrangement links TRBV6-2 or TRBV6-3 to TRBJ1-1, with D uncertain. Trimming left V 2 bases short and J 1 base short, with 8 bases between. CDR1 and CDR2 from the germline V gene are MNHEY and SVGEGT. The CDR3 is 14 amino acids. The CDR3 is CASSYTPRNTEAFF. DNA for the CDR3: TGTGCCAGCAGTTACACCCCACGGAACACTGAAGCTTTCTTT.

The rearrangement joins TRBV9 to TRBJ2-7; possible D gene TRBD1, 6 bases. The V end lost 1 base, the J end lost 0 bases, and 8 bases lay between the germline ends. Germline lookup yields CDR1 SGDLS and CDR2 YYNGEE. The CDR3 loop spans 14 amino acids. The CDR3 DNA sequence: TGTGCCAGCAGCGTACGACAGGACTCCTACGAGCAGTACTTC. This codes for CASSVRQDSYEQYF.

CDR3 sequence: CASSVGQGGEQYF. DNA for the CDR3: TGTGCCAGCAGCGTTGGACAGGGTGGTGAGCAGTACTTC. The chain links TRBV9 to TRBJ2-7; 8 bases match TRBD1. V shed 2 bases, J shed 7 bases, and the junction held 5 bases outside the gene matches. CDR3 size: 13 residues. Germline CDR1 and CDR2: SGDLS and YYNGEE.

The chain uses TRBV5-1 and TRBJ1-2; no reliable D call. With 4 bases removed from V and 3 bases from J, the gap between germline ends came to 16 bases. The CDR3 loop spans 15 amino acids. Germline values: CDR1 SGHRS, CDR2 YFSETQ. The CDR3 nucleotides read TGCGCCAGCAGCACGACCCCGGGTCCCGACTATGGCTACACCTTC. Its protein is CASSTTPGPDYGYTF.

V gene TRBV15 combines with J gene TRBJ1-6, with D unresolved. Germline CDR1 reads LNHNV; CDR2 reads YYDKDF (reference sequence). Trimming removed 6 bases from V and 6 bases from J, with 9 bases in between. This CDR3 is built from 13 residues. The CDR3 loop is CATRGVGNSPLHF. CDR3 DNA sequence: TGTGCCACCAGGGGAGTAGGTAATTCACCCCTCCACTTT.

The V and J genes are TRBV27 and TRBJ2-7; no definite D call. The CDR3 has 13 residues. Germline V CDR1 and CDR2: MNHEY, SMNVEV (reference sequence). Trimming shortened V by 0 bases and J by 6 bases, and 9 bases separated the two germline ends. The CDR3 region is CASSLSQAFEQYF. CDR3 in DNA: TGTGCCAGCAGTTTATCTCAAGCCTTCGAGCAGTACTTC.

The V call is TRBV27, the J call TRBJ1-6; D is possibly TRBD1 (6 bases). This CDR3 region has 15 residues. The V gene's germline CDR1 is MNHEY and CDR2 SMNVEV (reference sequence). Trimming pared 0 bases from V and 12 bases from J, leaving 15 bases between. The CDR3 protein is CASSLSGRGWVPLHF. The CDR3 DNA sequence: TGTGCCAGCAGTTTATCGGGAAGGGGGTGGGTACCCCTCCACTTT.

J is TRBJ2-1 and V is TRBV9; no reliable D call. Trimming took off 2 bases at V and 3 bases at J, with 12 bases between the two ends. The CDR3 totals 15 residues. Germline V gene lookup returns CDR1 SGDLS and CDR2 YYNGEE. In DNA, the CDR3 is TGTGCCAGCAGCGTCGGGTGGATGAACTACAATGAGCAGTTCTTC. Translated: CASSVGWMNYNEQFF.

This clone was counted a single time. The V call is TRBV19, the J call TRBJ2-5; tentatively, D is TRBD2 (5 bases). Germline loops: CDR1 LNHDA, CDR2 SQIVND (reference sequence). The CDR3 consists of 15 residues. V gave up 1 base and J gave up 1 base, with 10 bases separating them. This CDR3 is CASSIGGRSQETQYF. CDR3 DNA sequence: TGTGCCAGTAGTATAGGCGGGCGGAGCCAAGAGACCCAGTACTTC.

The CDR3 coding sequence is TGTGCCAGCAGCCAAGATTGGGGGACTAGCCACCAAGAGACCCAGTACTTC. It translates to CASSQDWGTSHQETQYF. The chain employs TRBV3-1 (or the pseudogene TRBV3-2) and TRBJ2-5; 9 nucleotides agree with TRBD2. This CDR3 has 17 residues. After removal of 0 bases from V and 0 bases from J, the junction contained 5 bases not matched to a gene. Germline V gene data show CDR1 as LGHDT and CDR2 as YNNKEL (reference sequence).

The rearrangement links TRBV18 to TRBJ1-5, with a tentative D call TRBD1 (6 bases). CDR3 length: 14 residues. V gave up 4 bases and J gave up 6 bases, with 13 bases separating them. Germline CDR1 KGHSH, CDR2 LQKENI. Here the CDR3 DNA reads TGTGCCAGCTCACAGGGGGACGGATTTCAGCCCCAGCATTTT. Its translation: CASSQGDGFQPQHF.